What follows are 27 T cell receptor beta chains derived from one specimen sequenced in a study of response to subunit inactivated influenza vaccine. Using its own MiXCR run on the RT-PCR reads, TCRdb lists one record per CDR3 protein. This table has hundreds of thousands of distinct CDR3 sequences, approximately 14% appearing once. The sample was PBMCs from blood, taken less than 13 days after vaccination. The receptors derive from a man aged 50-60 years who received an inactivated influenza vaccine.

V usage is TRBV11-2 and J usage is TRBJ2-1, with D maybe TRBD2 (5 bases). V lost 5 bases and J lost 6, with 14 bases in between. Per germline, CDR1 SGHAT and CDR2 FQNNGV. The CDR3 totals 14 residues. CDR3 nucleotides: TGTGCCAGCAGCGTATTGGACTCCCTCAATGAGCAGTTCTTC. Protein: CASSVLDSLNEQFF. Complete variable domain (other parts from reference TRBV11-2 and TRBJ2-1): EAGVAQSPRYKIIEKRQSVAFWCNPISGHATLYWYQQILGQGPKLLIQFQNNGVVDDSQLPKDRFSAERLKGVDSTLKIQPAKLEDSAVYLCASSVLDSLNEQFFGPGTRLTVL.

This clonotype has just a few counts. The V gene is TRBV4-3, the J gene TRBJ1-5; the D gene is possibly TRBD1 (5 bases). Germline V gene data show CDR1 as LGHNA and CDR2 as YSLEER. Trimming shortened V by 0 bases and J by 4 bases, and 10 bases separated the two germline ends. This CDR3 region has 15 residues. The CDR3 reads CASSQDMSGNQPQHF. The DNA for the CDR3 is TGCGCCAGCAGCCAAGATATGTCAGGGAATCAGCCCCAGCATTTT.

The CDR3 DNA follows: TGTGCCAGCAGCTTGCAGGGTACCAATGAGCAGTTCTTC. It encodes CASSLQGTNEQFF. The chain has TRBV5-5 and TRBJ2-1; D is possibly TRBD1 (5 bases). V was trimmed by 1 base and J by 6 bases, leaving 8 bases between them. The length of the CDR3 is 13 residues. Per the germline V gene, CDR1 is SGHKS and CDR2 is YYEKEE (reference sequence). Together with reference TRBV5-5 and TRBJ2-1, the CDR3 gives the full variable domain: DAGVTQSPTHLIKTRGQQVTLRCSPISGHKSVSWYQQVLGQGPQFIFQYYEKEERGRGNFPDRFSARQFPNYSSELNVNALLLGDSALYLCASSLQGTNEQFFGPGTRLTVL.

The chain combines TRBV3-1 with TRBJ1-4; D possibly corresponds to TRBD1 (5 bases). Trimming removed 6 bases from V and 7 bases from J, with 12 bases in between. CDR3 length: 13 residues. Germline CDR1 LGHDT, CDR2 YNNKEL (reference sequence). The chain's CDR3 is CASSHGTVEKLFF. The CDR3 DNA sequence: TGTGCCAGCAGTCACGGGACCGTTGAAAAACTGTTTTTT.

The rearrangement joins TRBV6-2 or TRBV6-3 to TRBJ2-3; TRBD2 agrees at 8 bases. The CDR3 length is 15 residues. The junction had 7 bases not matched to a gene; V was cut back by 4 bases and J by 4 bases. Germline V gene sequence: CDR1 MNHEY, CDR2 SVGEGT. CDR3 loop: CASSWEGRGADTQYF. CDR3 nucleotides: TGTGCCAGCAGTTGGGAAGGGCGGGGGGCAGATACGCAGTATTTT.

This clonotype was observed a handful of times. The chain combines TRBV7-9 with TRBJ1-3; D is uncertain. CDR3 length equals 17 residues. Germline V gene sequence: CDR1 SEHNR, CDR2 FQNEAQ (reference sequence). Trimming took 0 bases from V and 0 from J, leaving 12 bases between them. CDR3 amino acids: CASSLARGSFSGNTIYF. CDR3 DNA sequence: TGTGCCAGCAGCTTAGCGCGTGGCAGTTTCTCTGGAAACACCATATATTTT.

This sequence joins TRBV6-2 or TRBV6-3 and TRBJ1-2; D is possibly TRBD1 (5 bases). Trimming left V 2 bases short and J 4 bases short, with 5 bases between. Germline-derived CDR1 and CDR2 are MNHEY and SVGEGT. There are 12 residues in the CDR3. The DNA for the CDR3 is TGTGCCAGCAGTTACGGGGCCTATGGCTACACCTTC. Residues: CASSYGAYGYTF.

This clonotype was detected ten times or more. The chain uses TRBV12-3 or TRBV12-4 and TRBJ2-5; D uncertain. The V and J ends lost 1 base and 0 bases respectively, with 12 bases between them. The CDR3 covers 16 residues. The CDR3 spells CASSLVPSPYQETQYF. DNA for the CDR3: TGTGCCAGCAGTTTAGTCCCCTCCCCGTACCAAGAGACCCAGTACTTC.

This clonotype was counted only a few times. The chain employs TRBV5-1 and TRBJ1-2; a possible D gene is TRBD1 (5 bases). The CDR3 contains 15 residues. With 4 bases removed from V and 2 bases from J, the gap between germline ends came to 15 bases. Germline V CDR1 and CDR2: SGHRS, YFSETQ. CDR3 amino acids: CASSTSGTSNYGYTF. The CDR3, as DNA: TGCGCCAGCAGCACCTCCGGGACGTCCAACTATGGCTACACCTTC.

V is TRBV20-1 and J is TRBJ2-1, with D possibly TRBD2 on 6 matching bases. This CDR3 contains 13 residues. Germline assignment: CDR1 DFQATT and CDR2 SNEGSKA (reference sequence). V dropped 5 bases and J dropped 7 bases, with 15 bases sitting between them. The CDR3 here is CSAGTSLANEQFF. The CDR3 region has the DNA TGCAGTGCTGGGACTTCCCTTGCTAATGAGCAGTTCTTC.

This clonotype was counted a few times. The rearrangement links TRBV6-1 to TRBJ2-3, with 7 positions matching TRBD1. Trimming took 5 bases from V and 4 from J; bases not matched to a gene: 9. Per the germline V gene, CDR1 is MNHNS and CDR2 is SASEGT. The CDR3 spans 15 residues. In nucleotides, the CDR3 is TGTGCCAGCAGTCCCCGGGACAGCCGACCAGATACGCAGTATTTT. Its protein is CASSPRDSRPDTQYF.

This clonotype was seen a few times. The gene calls are TRBV14 and TRBJ2-1; D uncertain. Trimming pared 9 bases from V and 8 bases from J, leaving 20 bases between. Germline V CDR1 and CDR2: SGHDN, FVKESK. The CDR3 sequence is 14 residues long. CDR3 residues: CASAGAHPQHEQFF. In DNA form, the CDR3 reads TGTGCCAGTGCAGGAGCCCACCCCCAGCATGAGCAGTTCTTC.

This clonotype has more than one count but fewer than ten. V gene TRBV30 combines with J gene TRBJ1-5, with D possibly TRBD1 on 6 matching bases. The CDR3 covers 13 residues. Trimming pared 1 base from V and 7 bases from J, leaving 11 bases between. From germline, CDR1 is GTSNPN and CDR2 SVGIG (reference sequence). The CDR3 reads CAWSGAGAQPQHF. The CDR3 DNA reads as TGTGCCTGGAGTGGTGCGGGGGCACAGCCCCAGCATTTT.

The rearrangement joins TRBV11-2 to TRBJ2-7; TRBD1 aligns across 8 bases. V dropped 4 bases and J dropped 2; count of bases not matched to a gene: 10. Looked up from germline, CDR1 is SGHAT and CDR2 is FQNNGV. The CDR3 is made up of 16 amino acids. The CDR3 reads CASSSRDRGVTYEQYF. The CDR3 nucleotides read TGTGCCAGCAGCTCCCGTGACAGGGGCGTCACCTACGAGCAGTACTTC.

This clonotype was found a few times. The chain employs TRBV20-1 and TRBJ1-2, with 7 bases that match TRBD1. V gave up 6 bases and J gave up 1 base; unmatched junction bases: 14. Germline V gene sequence: CDR1 DFQATT, CDR2 SNEGSKA (reference sequence). This CDR3 comprises 16 residues. CDR3 sequence: CSARDLGGAVNYGYTF. CDR3 sequence (DNA): TGCAGTGCGCGTGACTTAGGGGGCGCGGTTAACTATGGCTACACCTTC.

Ten or more counts support this clonotype. The chain recombines TRBV10-1 with TRBJ2-3; maybe TRBD2 (5 bases). CDR3 length equals 13 residues. Germline-derived CDR1 and CDR2 are WNHNN and SYGVQD (reference sequence). V dropped 7 bases and J dropped 4 bases, with 12 bases sitting between them. For the CDR3, the DNA is TGCGCCAGCAATCGAGCGGCGGCAGATACGCAGTATTTT. Translated, it gives CASNRAAADTQYF.

This clonotype was recorded many times. CDR3 sequence: CASSSSGGMAYEQYF. The CDR3 coding sequence is TGTGCCAGCAGCTCCTCAGGGGGAATGGCCTACGAGCAGTACTTC. The chain joins TRBV5-5 to TRBJ2-7, with TRBD1 matching over 7 bases. Per germline, CDR1 SGHKS and CDR2 YYEKEE (reference sequence). The CDR3 is 15 residues long. The ends lost 3 bases at V and 2 bases at J; junction bases unmatched: 8. The complete variable domain, with remaining parts taken from reference TRBV5-5 and TRBJ2-7, reads DAGVTQSPTHLIKTRGQQVTLRCSPISGHKSVSWYQQVLGQGPQFIFQYYEKEERGRGNFPDRFSARQFPNYSSELNVNALLLGDSALYLCASSSSGGMAYEQYFGPGTRLTVT.

This clonotype has just a few counts. The chain couples TRBV6-2 or TRBV6-3 to TRBJ1-5; D gene uncertain. Germline V gene sequence: CDR1 MNHEY, CDR2 SVGEGT. V was trimmed by 5 bases and J by 8 bases, leaving 22 bases between them. CDR3 size: 16 residues. CDR3 DNA: TGTGCCAGCAGTCCGCAAGAGGCCGTCGGTGGGAAGCCCCAGCATTTT. It translates to CASSPQEAVGGKPQHF.

The CDR3 protein is CASSVGSGGNNEQYF. The CDR3, as DNA: TGTGCCAGCAGCGTAGGGTCAGGGGGTAATAACGAGCAGTACTTC. This rearrangement joins TRBV9 to TRBJ2-7, with 7 bases identical to TRBD1. V gave up 0 bases and J gave up 5 bases; unmatched junction bases: 8. CDR3 size: 15 residues. Germline CDR1 reads SGDLS; CDR2 reads YYNGEE.

This chain connects TRBV2 to TRBJ2-3, with a tentative D call TRBD1 (7 bases). There are 15 residues in the CDR3. The V gene's germline CDR1 is SNHLY and CDR2 FYNNEI. The germline V and J ends were trimmed by 3 bases and 3 bases, with 13 bases remaining between them. The CDR3 sequence is CASSDLRGRTDTQYF. CDR3 DNA sequence: TGTGCCAGCAGTGACCTCAGGGGGAGGACAGATACGCAGTATTTT.

V usage is TRBV7-3 and J usage is TRBJ2-1; 7 bases align to TRBD2. The germline V gene encodes CDR1 SGHTA and CDR2 FQGTGA. The CDR3 consists of 15 residues. V was pared by 4 bases and J by 6 bases, with 9 bases of the junction left unmatched. The CDR3 loop is CASSYMTGGPNEQFF. CDR3 DNA: TGTGCCAGCAGCTATATGACGGGAGGCCCCAATGAGCAGTTCTTC. Complete variable domain (other parts from reference TRBV7-3 and TRBJ2-1): GAGVSQTPSNKVTEKGKYVELRCDPISGHTALYWYRQSLGQGPEFLIYFQGTGAADDSGLPNDRFFAVRPEGSVSTLKIQRTERGDSAVYLCASSYMTGGPNEQFFGPGTRLTVL.

The V call is TRBV20-1, the J call TRBJ2-7; TRBD1 agrees at 11 bases. Germline V gene data show CDR1 as DFQATT and CDR2 as SNEGSKA (reference sequence). The CDR3 has 20 residues. V was clipped by 1 base and J by 0 bases; unmatched bases: 17. The CDR3 loop is CSARGARDRGFRKSSYEQYF. CDR3 DNA: TGCAGTGCTAGAGGAGCGCGGGACAGGGGGTTCCGAAAAAGCTCCTACGAGCAGTACTTC.

This clonotype was counted only a few times. This chain connects TRBV15 to TRBJ2-1; 7 bases align to TRBD2. The CDR3 totals 16 residues. Germline CDR1 and CDR2: LNHNV and YYDKDF (reference sequence). The trim removed 3 bases at V and 7 bases at J, leaving 12 bases unmatched. The CDR3 here is CATSSQGGSRANEQFF. The CDR3 bases are TGTGCCACCAGCAGCCAAGGCGGGAGCAGGGCGAATGAGCAGTTCTTC. Combining the CDR3 with reference TRBV15 and TRBJ2-1 gives the whole variable domain DAMVIQNPRYQVTQFGKPVTLSCSQTLNHNVMYWYQQKSSQAPKLLFHYYDKDFNNEADTPDNFQSRRPNTSFCFLDIRSPGLGDTAMYLCATSSQGGSRANEQFFGPGTRLTVL.

In nucleotides, the CDR3 is TGTGCCAGCAGCCTCATGCGGGGGCTCGAGACTGAAGCTTTCTTT. Its translation: CASSLMRGLETEAFF. This chain uses TRBV7-8 with TRBJ1-1, with a tentative D call TRBD1 (6 bases). This CDR3 contains 15 residues. V was trimmed by 5 bases and J by 5 bases, leaving 18 bases between them. CDR1 is SGHVS and CDR2 is FQNEAQ in the germline V gene.

The rearrangement uses TRBV5-1 and TRBJ2-7, with 7 bases identical to TRBD1. The V gene end was trimmed by 8 bases and the J gene end by 2 bases; junction bases not matched to a gene: 10. Germline CDR1 is SGHRS and CDR2 is YFSETQ. CDR3 size: 14 residues. The CDR3 DNA follows: TGCGCCAGTGCTACCGGGACAGCGGCCTACGAGCAGTACTTC. Translating gives CASATGTAAYEQYF.

The chain recombines TRBV10-3 with TRBJ2-7, with TRBD1 matching over 9 bases. In germline, CDR1 is ENHRY, CDR2 SYGVKD. Unmatched junction bases numbered 8, after V lost 4 bases and J lost 7 bases. CDR3 length equals 14 residues. In nucleotides, the CDR3 is TGTGCCATCAGTGTGGGACAGGGAAGGGGGGAGCAGTACTTC. This encodes CAISVGQGRGEQYF.

The J gene is TRBJ2-6, the V gene TRBV28; D may be TRBD1 (6 bases). V was shortened by 6 bases and J by 0 bases, with 18 bases between the two germline ends. This CDR3 spans 18 amino acids. CDR1 and CDR2 (germline): MDHEN, SYDVKM. The CDR3 bases are TGTGCCAGCAGCCGAGGGCCGGGACACTTCTCTGGGGCCAACGTCCTGACTTTC. Residues: CASSRGPGHFSGANVLTF.